Reported below is one T cell receptor (beta chain). Its antigen is currently unknown. PCR was performed using 60 Vbeta and 13 Jbeta primers. Measured with immunoSEQ multiplex PCR; TCRdb has only the in-frame clones, and not every one. The sample carries 100,000 to 150,000 clones, around three quarters recorded once. These data are taken from a study of cytomegalovirus exposure and HLA in healthy donors. Findings and caveats of the study: TCR beta V- and J-gene trimming was later associated with a missense DCLRE1C variant. Researchers counted roughly 150 TCR beta chains as cytomegalovirus-associated.

J gave up 0 bases and V 2 bases, and 4 bases lay outside the gene matches. CDR1 and CDR2 (germline): MNHNS, SASEGT. This CDR3 has 16 amino acids. The genes are TRBV6-1 and TRBJ1-1; 9 bases are a match to TRBD1. Sequencing used PBMCs. This TCR derives from a woman between 40 and 50 years old in good health and CMV-seronegative. DNA for the CDR3: TGTGCCAGCAGTGAACGAGACAGGGGGGTGAACACTGAAGCTTTCTTT. It translates to CASSERDRGVNTEAFF.